This TCR beta chain appears in the sequencing data of a study of blood T cell repertoires in COVID-19. As for the study in general: Spain, Italy and the United States supplied samples that represented acute and convalescent COVID-19. Sample material is recorded as cDNA or gDNA derived from T cells, B-cell-depleted T cells, or PBMCs.

As processed by the authors: Scientists estimated how many nucleated cells there were by amplifying reference gene primers. Assay used: immunoSEQ multiplex PCR; TCRdb lists only in-frame clones, some missing. The V and J calls and clone size come from that table; D and trimming were worked out from the DNA. The data contain approximately 68,000 clones, over 75% of them singletons. Germline lookup yields CDR1 MNHEY and CDR2 SVGAGI. The CDR3 sequence is 14 residues long. This clone came up once. At one end, the junction sequence differs from germline, possibly due to a read error. The V and J genes are TRBV6-5 and TRBJ1-1, with D perhaps matching TRBD1 (5 bases). The source is a man in his 70s with active or convalescent COVID-19. The sample consisted of peripheral blood. The CDR3 is CASIYGSQGTEAFF. The CDR3, as DNA: TGTGCCAGCATTTACGGGTCGCAGGGCACTGAAGCTTTCTTT.